This T cell receptor beta chain was profiled in a study of Graves' ophthalmopathy and Graves' hyperthyroidism. Study outcomes and limitations: It was with approximately 69% sensitivity and just under 75% specificity that the model predicted ophthalmopathy progression. Most thyroid clonotypes with frequency above 0.001 were detected in blood too.

Patients were excluded if they had other autoimmune diseases or uncontrolled infections, and likewise if pregnancy or lactation applied. Someone took the PBMCs out of about 10 ml of fresh peripheral blood. This clonotype has at least ten counts. Its antigen is unknown. The TCR beta CDR3 regions underwent amplification from RNA transcripts. First-round RT-PCR used HTBI primers; second-round multiplex PCR followed. TCRdb re-called the multiplex PCR reads with MiXCR, one entry per CDR3 protein. The sample includes 500,000 to 800,000 distinct CDR3 sequences, approximately 39% of them seen just once. The sample comprised peripheral blood. The receptor was derived from an adult man with Graves' ophthalmopathy.

In DNA, the CDR3 is TGCAGTGCCACCTTAGCGGGGGTCTACGAGCAGTACTTC. Translated, it gives CSATLAGVYEQYF. The V gene is TRBV20-1, the J gene TRBJ2-7, with 9 bases lining up with TRBD2. The CDR3 extends over 13 amino acids. Germline V gene lookup returns CDR1 DFQATT and CDR2 SNEGSKA (reference sequence). The ends lost 6 bases at V and 3 bases at J; junction bases unmatched: 6.